The 3 T cell receptor beta chains listed next were all sequenced from one sample in a study of blood T cell repertoires in COVID-19. Assay: immunoSEQ multiplex PCR; the TCRdb copy retains only in-frame clones and omits some. The sample records tens of thousands of clones, roughly 83% being singletons. The source material was peripheral blood. The source of these receptors is a man at least 80 years old with acute or convalescent COVID-19.

The V call is TRBV28, the J call TRBJ1-4, with no clear D. Germline V gene lookup returns CDR1 MDHEN and CDR2 SYDVKM. The CDR3 is made up of 14 amino acids. Trimming removed 5 bases from V and 2 bases from J, with 9 bases in between. The CDR3 reads CASSKGGTNEKLFF. The CDR3 DNA reads TGTGCCAGCAGTAAGGGAGGGACTAATGAAAAACTGTTTTTT.

This clone was seen just once. The rearrangement joins TRBV18 to TRBJ1-2, with 8 bases identical to TRBD1. After removal of 4 bases from V and 5 bases from J, the junction contained 3 bases not matched to a gene. The CDR3 has 13 amino acids. Germline V CDR1 and CDR2: KGHSH, LQKENI. This CDR3 reads CASSQGQGYGYTF. The DNA for the CDR3 is TGTGCCAGCTCACAAGGACAGGGTTATGGCTACACCTTC.

V usage is TRBV28 and J usage is TRBJ2-7, with TRBD1 matching 8 bases. The ends lost 3 bases at V and 2 bases at J; junction bases unmatched: 12. This CDR3 is 17 amino acids long. Germline CDR1 and CDR2: MDHEN and SYDVKM. CDR3 in amino acids: CASSFTGRGRLAYEQYF. In DNA form, the CDR3 reads TGTGCCAGCAGTTTTACCGGCAGGGGGCGGCTAGCCTACGAGCAGTACTTC.